The 12 T cell receptor beta chains given below trace back to one sample, sequenced in a study of blood T cell repertoires in COVID-19. Sequencing was performed with immunoSEQ multiplex PCR; in TCRdb, only in-frame clones are kept and a portion is missing. The sample carries 210,000 or so clones, around four fifths recorded once. Specimen: peripheral blood. The receptors here all came from a woman over 75 with active or convalescent COVID-19.

The chain employs TRBV7-9 and TRBJ2-3; unclear D gene. Trimming stripped 4 bases from V and 6 bases from J, with 23 bases between. Per the germline V gene, CDR1 is SEHNR and CDR2 is FQNEAQ (reference sequence). The CDR3 covers 17 residues. This CDR3 is CASSSRPQYNGRDTQYF. In nucleotides, the CDR3 is TGTGCCAGCAGCTCGCGACCACAGTATAACGGTCGGGATACGCAGTATTTT.

This chain connects TRBV4-2 to TRBJ1-5; no reliable D call. The CDR3 covers 13 residues. Trimming removed 0 bases at V and 4 bases at J, with 4 bases between. Germline V gene data show CDR1 as LGHNA and CDR2 as YNFKEQ. In DNA form, the CDR3 reads TGTGCCAGCAGCCAAGATCTTAATCAGCCCCAGCATTTT. Its protein is CASSQDLNQPQHF.

V is TRBV27 and J is TRBJ1-5; D not resolved. The CDR3 has 14 residues. Germline V gene sequence: CDR1 MNHEY, CDR2 SMNVEV (reference sequence). The V and J ends lost 6 bases and 0 bases respectively, with 9 bases between them. The CDR3 is CASRSLPSNQPQHF. The CDR3 DNA sequence: TGTGCCAGCAGATCTCTCCCTAGCAATCAGCCCCAGCATTTT.

This rearrangement joins TRBV4-3 to TRBJ1-2, with D unclear. The CDR3 consists of 14 residues. The germline V and J ends were trimmed by 0 bases and 7 bases, with 12 bases remaining between them. From germline, CDR1 is LGHNA and CDR2 YSLEER. CDR3 region: CASSQDGQHLGYTF. In DNA, the CDR3 is TGCGCCAGCAGCCAAGATGGGCAGCACCTTGGCTACACCTTC.

The chain employs TRBV2 and TRBJ1-2; D perhaps matches TRBD1 (5 bases). Trimming removed 1 base at V and 1 base at J, with 10 bases between. This CDR3 is built from 15 residues. CDR1 and CDR2 from the germline V gene are SNHLY and FYNNEI. For the CDR3, the DNA is TGTGCCAGCAGTGAAGGTAGACAGATTAACTATGGCTACACCTTC. Protein product: CASSEGRQINYGYTF.

The J gene is TRBJ1-5, the V gene TRBV6-2 or TRBV6-3; 7 positions match TRBD1. There are 15 residues in the CDR3. The germline V gene has CDR1 MNHEY and CDR2 SVGEGT. V shed 4 bases, J shed 5 bases, and the junction held 8 bases outside the gene matches. The CDR3 nucleotides are TGTGCCAGCAGTTCCATCCGAACAGGGGATCAGCCCCAGCATTTT. Protein sequence: CASSSIRTGDQPQHF.

The genes are TRBV7-9 and TRBJ1-1; 9 bases agree with TRBD1. Per germline, CDR1 SEHNR and CDR2 FQNEAQ (reference sequence). The CDR3 covers 15 residues. J was trimmed by 4 bases and V by 4 bases; bases with no gene match: 7. CDR3: CASSSIQGAGTEAFF. The CDR3 DNA is TGTGCCAGCAGCTCCATACAGGGGGCGGGCACTGAAGCTTTCTTT.

This clone is a singleton in its sample. Here the CDR3 reads CASHATGVRYGYTF. In DNA, the CDR3 is TGTGCCAGCCACGCAACAGGGGTGAGGTATGGCTACACCTTC. This rearrangement joins TRBV5-5 to TRBJ1-2, with 7 bases matching TRBD1. This CDR3 spans 14 amino acids. V dropped 7 bases and J dropped 5; count of bases not matched to a gene: 11. Germline V gene data show CDR1 as SGHKS and CDR2 as YYEKEE (reference sequence).

This chain links TRBV28 with TRBJ2-7, with D maybe TRBD1 (7 bases). Trimming stripped 5 bases from V and 11 bases from J, with 13 bases between. The V gene's germline CDR1 is MDHEN and CDR2 SYDVKM. The CDR3 has 11 amino acids. CDR3 protein: CASSRGTEEYF. The CDR3 DNA reads as TGTGCCAGCAGTCGCGGGACAGAGGAGTACTTC.

The chain employs TRBV9 and TRBJ2-2; D is possibly TRBD1 (6 bases). V gave up 7 bases and J gave up 5 bases, with 9 bases separating them. Germline CDR1 reads SGDLS; CDR2 reads YYNGEE. The CDR3 totals 12 residues. CDR3: CASARGTGELFF. In DNA form, the CDR3 reads TGTGCCAGCGCAAGGGGGACCGGGGAGCTGTTTTTT. Looking up the rest from reference TRBV9 and TRBJ2-2 gives the full variable domain: DSGVTQTPKHLITATGQRVTLRCSPRSGDLSVYWYQQSLDQGLQFLIQYYNGEERAKGNILERFSAQQFPDLHSELNLSSLELGDSALYFCASARGTGELFFGEGSRLTVL.

Ten or more counts support this clone. The chain recombines TRBV28 with TRBJ1-2, with 9 bases identical to TRBD1. The CDR3 contains 15 residues. Germline CDR1 MDHEN, CDR2 SYDVKM. Unmatched junction bases numbered 9, after V lost 6 bases and J lost 4 bases. The CDR3, as DNA: TGTGCCAGCAGCCTTACTTCACAGGGGGCCTATGGCTACACCTTC. Translating it yields CASSLTSQGAYGYTF.

The V gene is TRBV18, the J gene TRBJ2-5; TRBD2 matches at 11 bases. The junction had 4 bases not matched to a gene; V was cut back by 3 bases and J by 4 bases. Germline values: CDR1 KGHSH, CDR2 LQKENI. The CDR3 has 15 amino acids. CDR3 amino acids: CASSPTSGEGETQYF. CDR3 bases: TGTGCCAGCTCACCGACTAGCGGGGAAGGAGAGACCCAGTACTTC.